This T cell receptor beta chain stems from a study of T cell responses to AZD1222 COVID-19 vaccine. Broader study findings: Spike was spanned by vaccine-associated CD4 TCRs, which were dominant at 160-218 and 743-854. The sample set comprised mostly white British donors with more females, and clonal diversity was possibly underestimated.

In regard to this clone: Its antigen is as yet unknown.

The repertoire was sequenced with immunoSEQ multiplex PCR; TCRdb's copy has only in-frame clones and lacks some. In the table there are 90,000 to 110,000 clones, 88% of which are singletons. Germline values: CDR1 SGHVS, CDR2 FQNEAQ. The CDR3 extends over 21 amino acids. V trimming: 0 bases; J trimming: 1 base; junction bases outside the gene matches: 16. The TCR was taken from an adult in good health. This chain links TRBV7-8 with TRBJ1-5; 9 bases are shared with TRBD1. The material was peripheral blood, obtained on day 0 of AZD1222 vaccination. The CDR3 here is CASSLARILDRGGWSNQPQHF. Here the CDR3 DNA reads TGTGCCAGCAGCTTAGCCCGAATCTTGGACAGGGGAGGTTGGAGCAATCAGCCCCAGCATTTT.